This T cell receptor (beta chain) was sequenced for a study of T cell clones after liver transplantation (dated by TCRdb to the late 2010s). Looking at the study overall: ITN030ST, the source of the samples, was a randomized trial that attempted immunosuppression withdrawal within 2 years of liver transplantation. Donor-reactive T cell clones were identified using TCRbeta sequencing after a pre-transplant mixed lymphocyte reaction and were then followed in post-transplant blood. As an antigen-independent comparator for the donor-reactive sequences, third party-reactive TCRbeta sequences from pre-transplant MLRs were identified as well. Of the eight recipients, three were HCV-positive, while the remaining recipients had been transplanted for non-autoimmune, non-viral indications. Until randomization at 12-24 months post-transplant, subjects were given standard immunosuppression, with no induction therapy. Tolerance meant complete immunosuppression withdrawal for at least one year without liver enzymes rising beyond twice the upper limit of normal. Blood samples were taken pre-transplant, pre-randomization before withdrawal, and post-randomization after full withdrawal or failed withdrawal. Of the 8 liver transplant recipients making up the studied cohort, 3 were classified as tolerant and 5 as non-tolerant. Study-level results and caveats: After accounting for repertoire turnover, donor-reactive detection was significantly reduced in 7 of 8 subjects for CD4 and 8 of 8 for CD8. Conclusions were preliminary, limited by small, heterogeneous patient numbers and non-standardized post-transplant time points. Because no allograft tissue specimens were available, donor-reactive T cells may have migrated into the graft instead of being deleted. A significant post-transplant decrease in circulating donor-reactive CD4 TCRbeta sequences was observed in most of the 8 subjects, irrespective of tolerance or HCV status. Low numbers of available donor cells limited the measurable donor-reactive repertoire in a couple of subjects. A greater decline was seen for donor-reactive sequences than for third party-reactive sequences, suggesting partial antigen-specific deletion unrelated to withdrawal success.

This clone is a singleton in its sample. The antigen it binds to is not known. Within one base of it there is no much larger clone, and no base qualities were kept. The CDR3 starts with the cysteine, ends with the phenylalanine, and has 15 residues. The retained sequence is limited to the CDR3, 45 bases, with the frame set at the first base. V is reduced by 8 bases and J by 10 bases, leaving a spacing of 21 bases between them. CDR1 and CDR2 are drawn from the germline V gene: MNHEY, SVGAGI. The time point label on this specimen signifies: pre-transplant. Unstimulated PBMCs, after thawing, were stained for CD3, CD4 and CD8 and then FACS-sorted into CD3+CD4+ and CD3+CD8+ populations. Each of the 8 studied subjects was randomized to immunosuppression withdrawal. The Qiagen DNeasy Blood and Tissue Kit was used to isolate genomic DNA. Frozen genomic DNA underwent high-throughput TCRbeta CDR3 sequencing by immunoSEQ, including PCR amplification, mapping, bias correction and internal controls. Turning to the authors' computational methods: Productive rearrangements were retained, and unique TCRbeta sequences were defined by the CDR3 nucleotide sequence together with the V and J gene. For classification of a sequence as donor-reactive, at least 5-fold expansion in CFSE-low cells relative to unstimulated pre-transplant cells and a frequency of at least 0.01% were required. Per-subject minimum frequency thresholds, based on the lowest-template unstimulated sample, ensured at least 90% detection power. Jensen-Shannon divergence between the top 1000 TCRbeta sequences after and before transplant was used to measure repertoire turnover. Two-sided Fisher's exact tests were used to test for changes in how often donor-reactive sequences were detected. In TCRdb, the immuneACCESS table is reduced to in-frame sequences with V and J assigned. These tables do not hold every clone; where another copy was compared, an unresolved V gene accounts for under half, and the others remain unexplained. V, J and clone size are taken as reported in that table, and D and trimming were inferred from the DNA itself. In all, the sample holds 70,000 or so clones, and 90% of those were seen once. Approximately 2.5% of the sample lies in the top ten.

This material consisted of CD4+ T cells from blood, taken before liver transplant. The rearrangement joined TRBV6-5 to TRBJ1-6; matching of 6 bases hints at TRBD1 as the D gene. This TCR came from a human donor who received a liver transplant. The CDR3 reads CASRPTGRGRSPLHF. The DNA is TGTGCCAGCCGGCCCACAGGAAGGGGGAGGTCACCCCTCCACTTT.